The 24 T cell receptor beta chains below come from one sample, sequenced in a study of beta chain features in type 1 diabetes. Isolated RNA was reverse transcribed in full, so expressed TCRB transcripts were sequenced. Sequencing was performed with immunoSEQ multiplex PCR; in TCRdb, only in-frame clones are kept and a portion is missing. The top ten hold more than 0.055% of the sample, which has hundreds of thousands of clones, approximately 30% seen once. The sequencing input was naive CD4+ T cells from blood. Receptor source: a man aged 18 to 29 in good health.

This CDR3 is CASSPLGDMSYEQYF. CDR3 DNA sequence: TGTGCCAGCAGCCCTTTGGGGGACATGTCCTACGAGCAGTACTTC. This chain connects TRBV7-3 to TRBJ2-7; D might be TRBD1 (6 bases). This CDR3 is 15 amino acids long. CDR1 is SGHTA and CDR2 is FQGTGA in the germline V gene. Trimming shortened V by 5 bases and J by 1 base, and 15 bases separated the two germline ends.

The chain uses TRBV15 and TRBJ1-2; no reliable D call. Trimming left V 0 bases short and J 2 bases short, with 10 bases between. The CDR3 has 15 amino acids. Germline V gives CDR1 LNHNV, CDR2 YYDKDF (reference sequence). CDR3: CATSRDPGGNYGYTF. CDR3 sequence (DNA): TGTGCCACCAGCAGAGACCCAGGCGGAAACTATGGCTACACCTTC. Complete variable domain (other parts from reference TRBV15 and TRBJ1-2): DAMVIQNPRYQVTQFGKPVTLSCSQTLNHNVMYWYQQKSSQAPKLLFHYYDKDFNNEADTPDNFQSRRPNTSFCFLDIRSPGLGDTAMYLCATSRDPGGNYGYTFGSGTRLTVV.

This clone turned up a few times. The same CDR3 arises from other DNA sequences in this sample as well. This chain connects TRBV9 to TRBJ2-7, with 9 nucleotides matching TRBD1. The junction had 10 bases not matched to a gene; V was cut back by 2 bases and J by 4 bases. This CDR3 has 16 amino acids. Per the germline V gene, CDR1 is SGDLS and CDR2 is YYNGEE. CDR3 bases: TGTGCCAGCAGCGTGGGGCTCCGGGACAGGGAGTACGAGCAGTACTTC. As protein: CASSVGLRDREYEQYF.

This clone has only a few counts. The rearrangement uses TRBV29-1 and TRBJ2-7, with 10 bases matching TRBD1. Germline V gene sequence: CDR1 SQVTM, CDR2 ANQGSEA. The CDR3 is 14 amino acids. V was pared by 6 bases and J by 3 bases, with 8 bases of the junction left unmatched. The CDR3 DNA is TGCAGCGTCAAGACAGGGGGCGCGGGCTACGAGCAGTACTTC. Amino acid sequence: CSVKTGGAGYEQYF.

The gene calls are TRBV10-3 and TRBJ2-7; D call uncertain. This CDR3 region has 15 residues. V shed 1 base and J shed 2 bases, with 12 bases lying between them. Germline-derived CDR1 and CDR2 are ENHRY and SYGVKD. This CDR3 reads CAISEFAETAYEQYF. For the CDR3, the DNA is TGTGCCATCAGTGAGTTTGCGGAGACGGCCTACGAGCAGTACTTC.

The chain links TRBV5-1 to TRBJ1-1, with 9 bases that match TRBD1. Germline trimming cut 0 bases from V and 6 bases from J; bases unmatched to any gene: 3. The germline CDR1 and CDR2 sequences are SGHRS and YFSETQ. This CDR3 has 14 amino acids. The CDR3 DNA follows: TGCGCCAGCAGCTTGGACAGGGGGCCTCCTGAAGCTTTCTTT. Its translation is CASSLDRGPPEAFF.

CDR3 bases: TGTGCCTGGAGTGCAGGGGCCAGAATATCCGCTGAAGCTTTCTTT. Amino acid sequence: CAWSAGARISAEAFF. The chain uses TRBV30 and TRBJ1-1, with D perhaps TRBD1 (6 bases). V dropped 1 base and J dropped 6 bases, with 18 bases sitting between them. The germline V gene has CDR1 GTSNPN and CDR2 SVGIG (reference sequence). The CDR3 loop spans 15 amino acids.

This clone was detected only a few times. The chain recombines TRBV29-1 with TRBJ1-2, with D perhaps matching TRBD1 (6 bases). V was pared by 6 bases and J by 4 bases, with 12 bases between. Germline CDR1 is SQVTM and CDR2 is ANQGSEA. The CDR3 runs to 12 residues. The CDR3, as DNA: TGCAGCGTGGACAGCGAAGTCTATGGCTACACCTTC. It codes for CSVDSEVYGYTF.

This clone showed up just a few times. The genes are TRBV13 and TRBJ2-3; 14 nucleotides align to TRBD2. The trim removed 7 bases at V and 4 bases at J, leaving 10 bases unmatched. Per germline, CDR1 PRHDT and CDR2 FYEKMQ (reference sequence). This CDR3 comprises 17 residues. The CDR3 nucleotides read TGTGCCAGCACCCTTAGAGGACTAGCGGGAGGTCCAGATACGCAGTATTTT. Its translation: CASTLRGLAGGPDTQYF.

The chain employs TRBV15 and TRBJ2-7; D is possibly TRBD2 (6 bases). Germline lookup yields CDR1 LNHNV and CDR2 YYDKDF (reference sequence). This CDR3 spans 15 amino acids. Trimming pared 4 bases from V and 3 bases from J, leaving 16 bases between. The CDR3 DNA reads TGTGCCACCAGCAACCCTCGGGGGAATGGCTACGAGCAGTACTTC. Protein: CATSNPRGNGYEQYF.

The chain carries TRBV5-6 and TRBJ1-1; a weak D match, TRBD1 (5 bases). Germline V CDR1 and CDR2: SGHDT, YYEEEE. V was clipped by 5 bases and J by 0 bases, with 11 bases between them. The CDR3 spans 14 residues. The CDR3 nucleotides are TGTGCCAGCAGACGAACGACAGTGAACACTGAAGCTTTCTTT. This codes for CASRRTTVNTEAFF. The variable domain in full, with the rest retrieved from reference TRBV5-6 and TRBJ1-1, is DAGVTQSPTHLIKTRGQQVTLRCSPKSGHDTVSWYQQALGQGPQFIFQYYEEEERQRGNFPDRFSGHQFPNYSSELNVNALLLGDSALYLCASRRTTVNTEAFFGQGTRLTVV.

The chain carries TRBV20-1 and TRBJ1-1; D not certain. Germline V gene lookup returns CDR1 DFQATT and CDR2 SNEGSKA (reference sequence). V lost 6 bases to trimming and J lost 8 bases, with 4 bases between them. The CDR3 has 8 residues. The CDR3 DNA reads TGCAGTGCCGCAGAAGCTTTCTTT. Protein product: CSAAEAFF.

This clone was counted between two and nine times. V and J are TRBV30 and TRBJ1-2; D is unclear. The CDR3 loop spans 13 amino acids. Germline CDR1 is GTSNPN and CDR2 is SVGIG (reference sequence). V shed 1 base and J shed 4 bases, with 10 bases lying between them. In nucleotides, the CDR3 is TGTGCCTGGAGTGAGGAAGGCACCTATGGCTACACCTTC. It encodes CAWSEEGTYGYTF.

This clone was counted only a few times. The chain joins TRBV13 to TRBJ2-6, with D possibly being TRBD1 or TRBD2 (5 bases each). Per the germline V gene, CDR1 is PRHDT and CDR2 is FYEKMQ (reference sequence). The V and J ends lost 0 bases and 2 bases respectively, with 11 bases between them. This CDR3 is built from 17 residues. CDR3 nucleotides: TGTGCCAGCAGCTTAGGCCTACGAGGGGCTGGGGCCAACGTCCTGACTTTC. Translation gives CASSLGLRGAGANVLTF.

The V and J genes are TRBV28 and TRBJ2-3; 7 positions match TRBD1. Trimming took 8 bases from V and 1 from J; bases not matched to a gene: 0. This CDR3 region has 12 residues. Germline loops: CDR1 MDHEN, CDR2 SYDVKM. CDR3 coding DNA: TGTGCCAGCCAGGGGGGCACAGATACGCAGTATTTT. Protein product: CASQGGTDTQYF.

V and J are TRBV27 and TRBJ1-2; TRBD1 is a possible D gene (6 bases). Germline V lookup: CDR1 MNHEY, CDR2 SMNVEV (reference sequence). The V end lost 0 bases, the J end lost 3 bases, and 11 bases lay between the germline ends. The CDR3 runs 15 residues. CDR3: CASSLSSGEYYGYTF. Written as DNA, the CDR3 is TGTGCCAGCAGTTTATCTTCAGGGGAGTACTATGGCTACACCTTC.

This clone occurred a few times. The rearrangement uses TRBV7-9 and TRBJ2-7, with D tentatively TRBD1 (6 bases). CDR3 size: 17 residues. Trimming removed 0 bases from V and 0 bases from J, with 15 bases in between. Germline V lookup: CDR1 SEHNR, CDR2 FQNEAQ (reference sequence). The CDR3 DNA reads as TGTGCCAGCAGCTTAGCGGGGGCCAGAACTAGCTCCTACGAGCAGTACTTC. Translated: CASSLAGARTSSYEQYF.

For the CDR3, the DNA is TGTTCCCTAAGCGCAATCACAGATACGCAGTATTTT. Its translation: CSLSAITDTQYF. The chain combines TRBV30 with TRBJ2-3; D unclear. CDR1 is GTSNPN and CDR2 is SVGIG in the germline V gene (reference sequence). This CDR3 spans 12 amino acids.

This chain joins TRBV9 and TRBJ2-7, with 11 bases that match TRBD2. The germline gives CDR1 SGDLS, CDR2 YYNGEE. Germline trimming cut 0 bases from V and 7 bases from J; bases unmatched to any gene: 9. This CDR3 contains 16 residues. The CDR3 DNA reads TGTGCCAGCAGCGTAGGACTAGCGGGACCGACGGGTGAGCAGTACTTC. This codes for CASSVGLAGPTGEQYF.

This clone was found a few times. The V and J genes are TRBV29-1 and TRBJ2-3; 7 positions match TRBD1. From germline, CDR1 is SQVTM and CDR2 ANQGSEA. Losses at the gene ends were 5 bases for V and 4 bases for J; bases not matched to a gene: 3. This CDR3 comprises 12 residues. The CDR3, as DNA: TGCAGCGTTCTAGGGGGCTCAGATACGCAGTATTTT. This gives the protein CSVLGGSDTQYF.

The chain couples TRBV30 to TRBJ2-5; D is unclear. The germline gives CDR1 GTSNPN, CDR2 SVGIG (reference sequence). The CDR3 spans 14 residues. The V gene lost 2 bases and the J gene lost 0 bases, with 10 bases spanning the gap. Written as DNA, the CDR3 is TGTGCCTGGAGTCTCAGGCGGTACCAAGAGACCCAGTACTTC. Its protein is CAWSLRRYQETQYF. The complete variable domain, with remaining parts taken from reference TRBV30 and TRBJ2-5, reads SQTIHQWPATLVQPVGSPLSLECTVEGTSNPNLYWYRQAAGRGLQLLFYSVGIGQISSEVPQNLSASRPQDRQFILSSKKLLLSDSGFYLCAWSLRRYQETQYFGPGTRLLVL.

Only a few counts were recorded for this clone. The chain joins TRBV30 to TRBJ2-3; weak D call: TRBD1 (5 bases). Trimming stripped 7 bases from V and 2 bases from J, with 13 bases between. CDR1 GTSNPN and CDR2 SVGIG come from the germline V gene (reference sequence). This CDR3 has 13 residues. This CDR3 is CASQGWTTDTQYF. CDR3 in DNA: TGTGCCTCGCAGGGTTGGACCACAGATACGCAGTATTTT.

This clone has a handful of counts. The V call is TRBV30, the J call TRBJ1-5, with a weak D call TRBD1 (6 bases). Germline V gene data show CDR1 as GTSNPN and CDR2 as SVGIG (reference sequence). V was clipped by 1 base and J by 3 bases, with 13 bases between them. CDR3 length equals 15 residues. The DNA for the CDR3 is TGTGCCTGGAGTGATGAGACAGGACCCAATCAGCCCCAGCATTTT. It is translated as CAWSDETGPNQPQHF.

This clone has more than one count but fewer than ten. The rearrangement joins TRBV4-3 to TRBJ2-1; TRBD2 agrees at 8 bases. This CDR3 has 15 residues. Trimming removed 0 bases from V and 4 bases from J; junction bases left unmatched: 2. From germline, CDR1 is LGHNA and CDR2 YSLEER. CDR3 region: CASSQEASGYNEQFF. The CDR3 DNA reads as TGCGCCAGCAGCCAAGAGGCTAGCGGGTACAATGAGCAGTTCTTC.